Shown below are 15 T cell receptor beta chains from a single sample sequenced in a study of early T cells in non-severe SARS-CoV-2 infection. TCRdb analysed the 5' RACE reads with MiXCR anew, one entry per CDR3 protein. The top ten clones hold 6.5% to 8.5% of a sample with tens of thousands of distinct CDR3 sequences, 10% of them seen once. Sequencing used whole blood, obtained at baseline. These receptors were taken from an adult who was a healthcare worker with PCR-confirmed SARS-CoV-2 infection or an uninfected control (not recorded which).

This clonotype was observed a handful of times. The rearrangement links TRBV7-3 to TRBJ2-5, with 9 bases matching TRBD2. J lost 1 base, V lost 5 bases, and 14 bases had no gene match. The germline V gene has CDR1 SGHTA and CDR2 FQGTGA. The CDR3 has 18 amino acids. CDR3 protein: CASSPGSGGRATQETQYF. CDR3 nucleotides: TGTGCCAGCAGCCCCGGGAGCGGGGGGCGCGCGACCCAAGAGACCCAGTACTTC.

There are many counts of this clonotype. The chain couples TRBV10-3 to TRBJ2-7; D ambiguous. Germline assignment: CDR1 ENHRY and CDR2 SYGVKD. The V end was cut by 6 bases, the J end by 5 bases, with 20 bases between. The CDR3 loop spans 15 amino acids. The CDR3 region has the DNA TGTGCCATCAGCGGAGATGCGTCGAGAATCCACGAGCAGTACTTC. Its protein is CAISGDASRIHEQYF.

This clonotype appeared many times. V usage is TRBV20-1 and J usage is TRBJ2-1; 10 nucleotides line up with TRBD2. J gave up 5 bases and V 5 bases, and 6 bases lay outside the gene matches. Germline V CDR1 and CDR2: DFQATT, SNEGSKA (reference sequence). CDR3 size: 14 residues. CDR3 loop: CSAYSGGLNNEQFF. CDR3 sequence (DNA): TGCAGTGCTTATAGCGGGGGGCTAAACAATGAGCAGTTCTTC.

The V and J genes are TRBV15 and TRBJ2-4; 7 positions match TRBD1. CDR3 size: 17 residues. After removal of 4 bases from V and 1 base from J, the junction contained 10 bases not matched to a gene. Germline CDR1 and CDR2: LNHNV and YYDKDF (reference sequence). CDR3 protein: CATSKGVDREAKNIQYF. DNA for the CDR3: TGTGCCACCAGCAAGGGAGTCGACAGGGAGGCCAAAAACATTCAGTACTTC.

This clonotype was seen more than once but under ten times. The rearrangement joins TRBV11-2 to TRBJ2-1; no reliable D call. Germline CDR1 SGHAT, CDR2 FQNNGV. CDR3 length: 12 amino acids. The V and J ends lost 1 base and 9 bases respectively, with 7 bases between them. The CDR3 DNA is TGTGCCAGCAGCTTAGGGTTCAGTGAGCAGTTCTTC. Translation gives CASSLGFSEQFF.

This clonotype was observed a handful of times. The gene calls are TRBV30 and TRBJ2-3; D call uncertain. V lost 5 bases and J lost 6, with 9 bases in between. The germline gives CDR1 GTSNPN, CDR2 SVGIG (reference sequence). This CDR3 is 11 amino acids long. CDR3 in amino acids: CAWQMGDTQYF. In DNA, the CDR3 is TGTGCCTGGCAAATGGGGGATACGCAGTATTTT.

In nucleotides, the CDR3 is TGCGCCAGCAGAATGGGGGGAACTAGCGGGCGGCCCTACGAGCAGTACTTC. This translates into CASRMGGTSGRPYEQYF. The rearrangement uses TRBV5-1 and TRBJ2-7, with 9 bases fitting TRBD2. The CDR3 is 17 amino acids. V gave up 5 bases and J gave up 2 bases; unmatched junction bases: 14. The V gene's germline CDR1 is SGHRS and CDR2 YFSETQ.

The chain has TRBV7-2 and TRBJ2-2, with a weak D call TRBD1 (5 bases). The germline V gene encodes CDR1 SGHTA and CDR2 FQGNSA. The V end lost 3 bases, the J end lost 4 bases, and 12 bases lay between the germline ends. This CDR3 comprises 15 residues. The CDR3 reads CASSFRDSLTGELFF. DNA of the CDR3: TGTGCCAGCAGCTTTCGAGACAGCCTCACCGGGGAGCTGTTTTTT.

J is TRBJ1-4 and V is TRBV9; D perhaps matches TRBD1 (5 bases). V lost 0 bases and J 4 bases, leaving 10 bases between the germline ends. Germline V gene data show CDR1 as SGDLS and CDR2 as YYNGEE. The CDR3 runs 15 residues. The CDR3 protein is CASSVGDLLNEKLFF. The CDR3 nucleotides are TGTGCCAGCAGCGTAGGGGACCTCCTTAATGAAAAACTGTTTTTT.

The sample holds a few counts of this clonotype. This rearrangement joins TRBV7-8 to TRBJ1-2, with D perhaps TRBD1 (6 bases). V lost 1 base and J 6 bases, leaving 21 bases between the germline ends. The CDR3 totals 17 residues. Germline-derived CDR1 and CDR2 are SGHVS and FQNEAQ. CDR3 DNA: TGTGCCAGCAGCTTAGAAGGCTTGATGGCAGGGGATAATGGCTACACCTTC. Translating it yields CASSLEGLMAGDNGYTF.

This clonotype was seen a handful of times. The CDR3 here is CATVGQGNYGYTF. Here the CDR3 DNA reads TGTGCCACCGTCGGACAGGGGAACTATGGCTACACCTTC. The genes are TRBV19 and TRBJ1-2; 9 nucleotides line up with TRBD1. CDR1 and CDR2 from the germline V gene are LNHDA and SQIVND (reference sequence). With 10 bases clipped from V and 2 bases from J, the junction kept 5 bases outside the gene matches. This CDR3 is 13 amino acids long.

This clonotype appeared many times. This chain joins TRBV25-1 and TRBJ2-6; D unclear. Deletions cut 5 bases from V and 4 bases from J, with 9 bases between. CDR1 and CDR2 from the germline V gene are MGHDK and SYGVNS. This CDR3 is built from 14 residues. CDR3 residues: CASSLGPGANVLTF. The CDR3 coding sequence is TGTGCCAGCAGTTTAGGGCCCGGGGCCAACGTCCTGACTTTC.

This clonotype came up many times. The rearrangement links TRBV20-1 to TRBJ2-1; D gene uncertain. This CDR3 comprises 12 residues. Germline V lookup: CDR1 DFQATT, CDR2 SNEGSKA (reference sequence). Trimming removed 2 bases at V and 13 bases at J, with 15 bases between. The CDR3 loop reads CSARPDPAYQFF. Written as DNA, the CDR3 is TGCAGTGCTAGACCAGACCCCGCATACCAGTTCTTC.

The sample holds a few counts of this clonotype. This chain uses TRBV6-5 with TRBJ1-6; D gene uncertain. Trimming left V 7 bases short and J 5 bases short, with 6 bases between. Looked up from germline, CDR1 is MNHEY and CDR2 is SVGAGI. The CDR3 runs to 12 residues. The CDR3 region has the DNA TGTGCCAGCAATCGAGATAATTCACCCCTCCACTTT. It specifies CASNRDNSPLHF.

This clonotype was detected only a few times. The chain joins TRBV7-9 to TRBJ1-1; D gene ambiguous. CDR1 is SEHNR and CDR2 is FQNEAQ in the germline V gene (reference sequence). The CDR3 totals 13 residues. V was cut by 5 bases and J by 4 bases, with 11 bases left in between. CDR3 residues: CASSRPDGTEAFF. DNA for the CDR3: TGTGCCAGCAGCCGTCCGGACGGCACTGAAGCTTTCTTT. The full variable domain, its missing parts supplied by reference TRBV7-9 and TRBJ1-1, is DTGVSQNPRHKITKRGQNVTFRCDPISEHNRLYWYRQTLGQGPEFLTYFQNEAQLEKSRLLSDRFSAERPKGSFSTLEIQRTEQGDSAMYLCASSRPDGTEAFFGQGTRLTVV.